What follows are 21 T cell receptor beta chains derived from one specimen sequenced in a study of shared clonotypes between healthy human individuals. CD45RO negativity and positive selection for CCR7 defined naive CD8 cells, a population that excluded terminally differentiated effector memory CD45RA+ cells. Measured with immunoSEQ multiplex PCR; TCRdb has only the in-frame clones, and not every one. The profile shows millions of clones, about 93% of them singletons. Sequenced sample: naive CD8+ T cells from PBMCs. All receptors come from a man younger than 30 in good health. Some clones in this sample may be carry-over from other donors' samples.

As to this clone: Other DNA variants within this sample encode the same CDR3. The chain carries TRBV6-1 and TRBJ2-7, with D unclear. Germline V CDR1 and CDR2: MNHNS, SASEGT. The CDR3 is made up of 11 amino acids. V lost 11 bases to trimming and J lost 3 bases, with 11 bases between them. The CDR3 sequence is CASRTGYEQYF. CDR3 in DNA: TGTGCCTCACGGACGGGCTACGAGCAGTACTTC.

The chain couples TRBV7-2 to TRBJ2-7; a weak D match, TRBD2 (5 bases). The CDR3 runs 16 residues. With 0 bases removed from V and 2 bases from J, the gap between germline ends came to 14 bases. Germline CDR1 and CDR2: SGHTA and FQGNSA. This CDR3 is CASSLAVVATPYEQYF. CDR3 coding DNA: TGTGCCAGCAGCTTAGCGGTAGTAGCGACACCCTACGAGCAGTACTTC.

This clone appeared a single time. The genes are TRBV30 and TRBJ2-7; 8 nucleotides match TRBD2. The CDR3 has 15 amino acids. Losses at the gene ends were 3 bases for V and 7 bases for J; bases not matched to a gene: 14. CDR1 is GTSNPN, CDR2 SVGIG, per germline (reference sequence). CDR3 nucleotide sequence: TGTGCCTGGAGGGACAGCGGGAGCTCTTCTTGGGAGCAGTACTTC. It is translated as CAWRDSGSSSWEQYF.

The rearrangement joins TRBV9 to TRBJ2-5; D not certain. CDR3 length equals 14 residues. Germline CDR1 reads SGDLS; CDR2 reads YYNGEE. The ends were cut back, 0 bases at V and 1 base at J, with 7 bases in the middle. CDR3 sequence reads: CASSVDGSQETQYF. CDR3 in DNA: TGTGCCAGCAGCGTAGATGGCAGCCAAGAGACCCAGTACTTC.

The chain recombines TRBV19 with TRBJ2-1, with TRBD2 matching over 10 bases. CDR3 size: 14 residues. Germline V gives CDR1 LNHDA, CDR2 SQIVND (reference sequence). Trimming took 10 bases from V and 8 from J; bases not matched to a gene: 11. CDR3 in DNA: TGTGCCACTAGAAAGCGGGAGGGCCCCCATGAGCAGTTCTTC. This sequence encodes CATRKREGPHEQFF.

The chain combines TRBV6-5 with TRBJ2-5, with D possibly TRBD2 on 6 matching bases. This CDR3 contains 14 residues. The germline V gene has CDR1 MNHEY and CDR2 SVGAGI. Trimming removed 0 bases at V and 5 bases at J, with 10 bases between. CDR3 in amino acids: CASSYSLGGETQYF. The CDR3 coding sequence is TGTGCCAGCAGTTACTCGTTGGGGGGTGAGACCCAGTACTTC.

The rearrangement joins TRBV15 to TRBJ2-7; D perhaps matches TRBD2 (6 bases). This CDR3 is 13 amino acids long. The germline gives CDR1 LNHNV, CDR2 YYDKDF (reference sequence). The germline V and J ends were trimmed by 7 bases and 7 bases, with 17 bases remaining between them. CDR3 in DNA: TGTGCCACCAATGATCGGGGGTCTTTGGAGCAGTACTTC. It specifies CATNDRGSLEQYF.

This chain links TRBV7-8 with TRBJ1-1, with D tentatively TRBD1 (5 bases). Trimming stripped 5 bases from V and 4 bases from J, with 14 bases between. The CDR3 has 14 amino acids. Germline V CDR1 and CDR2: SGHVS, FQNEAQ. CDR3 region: CASSPKTTATEAFF. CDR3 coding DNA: TGTGCCAGCAGCCCCAAGACGACAGCCACTGAAGCTTTCTTT.

The CDR3 is CASSLLMREGTGELFF. CDR3 nucleotide sequence: TGTGCCAGCAGCTTGTTGATGCGGGAGGGCACCGGGGAGCTGTTTTTT. The chain uses TRBV5-6 and TRBJ2-2, with 9 bases that match TRBD2. Germline lookup yields CDR1 SGHDT and CDR2 YYEEEE. The CDR3 contains 16 residues. V shed 1 base, J shed 4 bases, and the junction held 5 bases outside the gene matches. The entire variable domain, with the rest obtained from reference TRBV5-6 and TRBJ2-2, is as follows: DAGVTQSPTHLIKTRGQQVTLRCSPKSGHDTVSWYQQALGQGPQFIFQYYEEEERQRGNFPDRFSGHQFPNYSSELNVNALLLGDSALYLCASSLLMREGTGELFFGEGSRLTVL.

The CDR3 coding sequence is TGTGCCAGCAGCGTAGATGTGACAGCAACCTACGAGCAGTACTTC. This translates into CASSVDVTATYEQYF. The gene calls are TRBV9 and TRBJ2-7; possible D gene TRBD1, 5 bases. This CDR3 is 15 amino acids long. V was clipped by 0 bases and J by 2 bases, with 12 bases between them. CDR1 SGDLS and CDR2 YYNGEE come from the germline V gene.

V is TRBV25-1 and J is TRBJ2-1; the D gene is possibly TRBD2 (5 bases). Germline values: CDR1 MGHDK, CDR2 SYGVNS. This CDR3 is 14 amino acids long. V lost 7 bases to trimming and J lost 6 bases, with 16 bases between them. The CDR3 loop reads CASNRGQGGNEQFF. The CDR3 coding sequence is TGTGCCAGCAACCGAGGGCAAGGAGGCAATGAGCAGTTCTTC.

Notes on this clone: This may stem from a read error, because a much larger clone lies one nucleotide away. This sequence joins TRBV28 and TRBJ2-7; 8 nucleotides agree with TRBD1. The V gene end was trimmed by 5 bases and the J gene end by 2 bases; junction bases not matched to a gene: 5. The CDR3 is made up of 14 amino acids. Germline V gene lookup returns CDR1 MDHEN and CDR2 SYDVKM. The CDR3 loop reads CASSPATGAYEQYF. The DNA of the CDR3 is TGTGCCAGCAGTCCCGCGACAGGGGCCTACGAGCAGTACTTC.

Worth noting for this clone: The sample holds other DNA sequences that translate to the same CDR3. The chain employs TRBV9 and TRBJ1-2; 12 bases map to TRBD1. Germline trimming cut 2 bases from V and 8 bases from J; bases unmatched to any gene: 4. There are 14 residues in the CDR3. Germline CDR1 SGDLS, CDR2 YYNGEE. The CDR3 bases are TGTGCCAGCAGCGTCGGGACAGGGGGCGAGGGCTACACCTTC. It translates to CASSVGTGGEGYTF.

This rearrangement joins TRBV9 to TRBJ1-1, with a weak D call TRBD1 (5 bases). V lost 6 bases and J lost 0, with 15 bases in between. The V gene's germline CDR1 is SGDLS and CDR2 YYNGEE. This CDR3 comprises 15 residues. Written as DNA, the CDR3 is TGTGCCAGCACCAGAACCGGGGGGTTGAACACTGAAGCTTTCTTT. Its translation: CASTRTGGLNTEAFF.

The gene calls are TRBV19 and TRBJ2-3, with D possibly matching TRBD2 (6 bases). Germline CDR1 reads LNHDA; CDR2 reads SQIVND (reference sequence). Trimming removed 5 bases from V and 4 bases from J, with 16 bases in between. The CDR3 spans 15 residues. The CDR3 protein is CASSGDLLPPDTQYF. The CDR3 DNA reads TGTGCCAGTAGTGGGGACTTACTGCCGCCAGATACGCAGTATTTT.

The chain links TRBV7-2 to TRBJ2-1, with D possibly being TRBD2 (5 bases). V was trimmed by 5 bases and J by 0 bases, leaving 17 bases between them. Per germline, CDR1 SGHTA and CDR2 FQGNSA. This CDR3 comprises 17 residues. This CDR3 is CASSPAIYGNSYNEQFF. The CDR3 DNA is TGTGCCAGCAGCCCAGCCATCTACGGGAACTCCTACAATGAGCAGTTCTTC. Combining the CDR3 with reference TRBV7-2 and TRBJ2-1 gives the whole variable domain GAGVSQSPSNKVTEKGKDVELRCDPISGHTALYWYRQSLGQGLEFLIYFQGNSAPDKSGLPSDRFSAERTGGSVSTLTIQRTQQEDSAVYLCASSPAIYGNSYNEQFFGPGTRLTVL.

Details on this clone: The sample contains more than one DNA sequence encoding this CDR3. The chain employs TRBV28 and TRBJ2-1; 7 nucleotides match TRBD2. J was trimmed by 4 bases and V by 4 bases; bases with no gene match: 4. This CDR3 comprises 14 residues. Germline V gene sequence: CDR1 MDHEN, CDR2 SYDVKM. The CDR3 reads CASSSSGNYNEQFF. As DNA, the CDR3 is TGTGCCAGCAGTTCTAGCGGAAATTACAATGAGCAGTTCTTC.

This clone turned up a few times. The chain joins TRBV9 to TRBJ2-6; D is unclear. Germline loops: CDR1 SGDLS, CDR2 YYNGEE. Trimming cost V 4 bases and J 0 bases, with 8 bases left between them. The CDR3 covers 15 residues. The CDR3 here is CASSHNPSGANVLTF. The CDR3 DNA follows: TGTGCCAGCAGCCATAATCCCTCTGGGGCCAACGTCCTGACTTTC. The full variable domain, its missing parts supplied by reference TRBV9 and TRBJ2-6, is DSGVTQTPKHLITATGQRVTLRCSPRSGDLSVYWYQQSLDQGLQFLIQYYNGEERAKGNILERFSAQQFPDLHSELNLSSLELGDSALYFCASSHNPSGANVLTFGAGSRLTVL.

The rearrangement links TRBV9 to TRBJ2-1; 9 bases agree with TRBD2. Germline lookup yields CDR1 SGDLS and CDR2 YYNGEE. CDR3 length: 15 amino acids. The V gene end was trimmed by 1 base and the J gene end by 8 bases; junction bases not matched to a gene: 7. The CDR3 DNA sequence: TGTGCCAGCAGCGTACGCGGGAGGGCCGTCGATGAGCAGTTCTTC. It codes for CASSVRGRAVDEQFF.

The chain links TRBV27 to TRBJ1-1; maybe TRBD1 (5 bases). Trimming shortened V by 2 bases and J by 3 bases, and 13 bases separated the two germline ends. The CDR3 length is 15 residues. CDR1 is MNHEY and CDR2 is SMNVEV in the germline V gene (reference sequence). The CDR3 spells CASSLIGTGHTEAFF. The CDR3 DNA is TGTGCCAGCAGTTTAATAGGAACAGGACACACTGAAGCTTTCTTT.

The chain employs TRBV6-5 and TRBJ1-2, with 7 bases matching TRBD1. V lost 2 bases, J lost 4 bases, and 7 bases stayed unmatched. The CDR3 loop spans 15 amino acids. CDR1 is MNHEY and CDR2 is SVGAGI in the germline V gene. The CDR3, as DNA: TGTGCCAGCAGTTACCGCCACAGGGGTTCCTATGGCTACACCTTC. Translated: CASSYRHRGSYGYTF.